This T cell receptor beta chain was identified during a study of shared clonotypes between healthy human individuals. Study-level findings and limits: Several donors held approximately 4.5% of naive CD4 clonotypes in common. Among donors, clonotype sharing was expected to be affected by sequencing depth.

Only Caucasian adults living in Nashville, Tennessee made up the donor group. Worth noting for this clone: Its cognate antigen is unknown.

Genomic DNA of each subset was evenly split across several immunoSEQ plates. The repertoire was sequenced with immunoSEQ multiplex PCR; TCRdb's copy has only in-frame clones and lacks some. Counted here are under 1,900,000 clones, 98% occurring once; the ten biggest clones make up roughly 0.36%. Germline CDR1 is SGHRS and CDR2 is YFSETQ. This CDR3 is built from 15 residues. With V trimmed by 4 bases and J by 5 bases, 9 bases remained unmatched. Input material: naive CD4+ T cells sorted from blood. Subset given: CD45RA+ positively selected. The receptor was isolated from a man younger than 45 in good health. The chain joins TRBV5-1 to TRBJ2-5; 9 positions match TRBD1. CDR3 in amino acids: CASSTGTGLDETQYF. In DNA, the CDR3 is TGCGCCAGCAGCACCGGGACAGGGCTGGACGAGACCCAGTACTTC. Combining the CDR3 with reference TRBV5-1 and TRBJ2-5 gives the whole variable domain KAGVTQTPRYLIKTRGQQVTLSCSPISGHRSVSWYQQTPGQGLQFLFEYFSETQRNKGNFPGRFSGRQFSNSRSEMNVSTLELGDSALYLCASSTGTGLDETQYFGPGTRLLVL.